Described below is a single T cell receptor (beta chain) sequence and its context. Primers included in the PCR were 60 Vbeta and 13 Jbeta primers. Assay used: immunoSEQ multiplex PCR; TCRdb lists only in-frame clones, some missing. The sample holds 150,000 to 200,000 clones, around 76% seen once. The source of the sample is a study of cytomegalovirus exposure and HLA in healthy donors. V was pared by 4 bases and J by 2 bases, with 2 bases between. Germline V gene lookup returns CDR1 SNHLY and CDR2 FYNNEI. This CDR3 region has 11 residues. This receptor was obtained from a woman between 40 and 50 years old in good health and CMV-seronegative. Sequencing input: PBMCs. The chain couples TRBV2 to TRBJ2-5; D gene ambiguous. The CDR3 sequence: CASSAQETQYF. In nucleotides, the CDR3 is TGTGCCAGCAGTGCGCAAGAGACCCAGTACTTC.